Listed here is a single T cell receptor (beta chain). Its cognate antigen is unknown. Only in-frame clones appear in the TCRdb table, and some are missing; sequencing was by immunoSEQ multiplex PCR. The table includes roughly 86,000 clones, about four fifths detected once. Looked up from germline, CDR1 is MDHEN and CDR2 is SYDVKM. The length of the CDR3 is 13 residues. Deletions cut 7 bases from V and 4 bases from J, with 11 bases between. The data were taken from a study of memory CD4+ T cells and cytomegalovirus serostatus. The sort gate was single viable CD3+CD4+CD8-CD45RO+ cells for memory CD4+ T cells. Study-wide results and caveats: Suggested: most of the CMV-linked TCR signature lies in CD4+ memory cells.

The rearrangement joins TRBV28 to TRBJ2-1; the D gene is possibly TRBD1 (6 bases). The sample was memory CD4+ T cells from blood. The receptor comes from an adult in good health and CMV-seropositive. CDR3 region: CASNRGGYNEQFF. The CDR3 DNA follows: TGTGCCAGCAACCGAGGGGGTTACAATGAGCAGTTCTTC.